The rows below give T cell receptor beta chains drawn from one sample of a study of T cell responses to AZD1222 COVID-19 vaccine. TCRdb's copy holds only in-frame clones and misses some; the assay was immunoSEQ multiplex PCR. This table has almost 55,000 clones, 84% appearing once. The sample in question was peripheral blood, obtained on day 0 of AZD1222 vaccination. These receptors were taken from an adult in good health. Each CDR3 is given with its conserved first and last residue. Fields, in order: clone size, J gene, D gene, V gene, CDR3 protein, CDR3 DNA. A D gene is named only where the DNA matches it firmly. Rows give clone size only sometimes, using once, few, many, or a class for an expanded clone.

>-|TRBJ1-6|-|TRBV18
CASSPSRGGSPLHF
TGTGCCAGCTCACCAAGCAGGGGAGGGTCACCCCTCCACTTT
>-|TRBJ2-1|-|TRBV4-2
CASSQDSGNNEQFF
TGTGCCAGCAGCCAAGATTCCGGGAACAATGAGCAGTTCTTC
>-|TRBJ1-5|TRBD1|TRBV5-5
CASSGTGVLGNQPQHF
TGTGCCAGCAGCGGAACAGGGGTTCTGGGCAATCAGCCCCAGCATTTT
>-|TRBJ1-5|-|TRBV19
CASSPWGGLQHF
TGTGCCAGTAGTCCTTGGGGGGGTCTCCAGCATTTT
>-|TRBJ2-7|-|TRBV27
CASSFSRGTEPYEQYF
TGTGCCAGCAGTTTCAGTCGCGGGACAGAGCCCTACGAGCAGTACTTC
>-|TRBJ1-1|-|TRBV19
CASNKGGMNTEAFF
TGTGCCAGTAATAAGGGGGGTATGAACACTGAAGCTTTCTTT
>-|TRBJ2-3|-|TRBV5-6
CASSSGLDTQYF
TGTGCCAGCAGCTCCGGCTTAGATACGCAGTATTTT
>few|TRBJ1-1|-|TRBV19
CASSHRFNTEAFF
TGTGCCAGCTCCCACAGGTTCAACACTGAAGCTTTCTTT
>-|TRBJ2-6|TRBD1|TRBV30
CAWSTRDRGRVGANVLTF
TGTGCCTGGAGTACCCGGGACAGGGGGCGAGTTGGGGCCAACGTCCTGACTTTC
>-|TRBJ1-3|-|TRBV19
CASLGGGGGNTIYF
TGTGCCAGTCTAGGCGGCGGAGGTGGAAACACCATATATTTT
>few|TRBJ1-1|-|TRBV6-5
CASRGARPTNTEAFF
TGTGCCAGCAGGGGGGCCCGACCCACGAACACTGAAGCTTTCTTT
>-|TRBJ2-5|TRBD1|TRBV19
CASSIGTGERETQYF
TGTGCCAGTAGTATCGGGACAGGGGAAAGGGAGACCCAGTACTTC
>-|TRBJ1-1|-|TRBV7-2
CASSLGRETEAFF
TGTGCCAGCAGCTTAGGGAGGGAAACTGAAGCTTTCTTT
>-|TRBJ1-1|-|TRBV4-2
CASSQDGSGYTEAFF
TGTGCCAGCAGCCAAGACGGGTCAGGGTACACTGAAGCTTTCTTT
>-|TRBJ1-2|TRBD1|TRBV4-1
CASSQEEGANYGYTF
TGCGCCAGCAGCCAAGAAGAGGGGGCGAACTATGGCTACACCTTC
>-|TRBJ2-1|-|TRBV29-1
CSVASLGGNEQFF
TGCAGCGTCGCATCCCTAGGAGGTAATGAGCAGTTCTTC
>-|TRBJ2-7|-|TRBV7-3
CASSPSGNGQYF
TGTGCCAGCAGCCCCTCCGGGAACGGGCAGTACTTC
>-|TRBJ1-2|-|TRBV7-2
CASSLDGTAYGYTF
TGTGCCAGCAGCTTGGACGGGACGGCATATGGCTACACCTTC
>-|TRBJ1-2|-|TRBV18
CASSPQTGDYGYTF
TGTGCCAGCTCACCCCAGACGGGGGATTATGGCTACACCTTC
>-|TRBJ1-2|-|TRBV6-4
CASSATGPEANGYTF
TGTGCCAGCAGCGCGACAGGACCCGAAGCGAATGGCTACACCTTC
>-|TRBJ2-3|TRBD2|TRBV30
CAWIMAGGLKDTQYF
TGTGCCTGGATAATGGCGGGAGGGCTCAAAGATACGCAGTATTTT
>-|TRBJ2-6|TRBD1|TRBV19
CASTFQTGGSGANVLTF
TGTGCCAGTACATTCCAGACAGGGGGCTCTGGGGCCAACGTCCTGACTTTC
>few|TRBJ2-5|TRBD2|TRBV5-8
CASSHRGGLGETQYF
TGTGCCAGCAGCCACCGGGGGGGTTTGGGAGAGACCCAGTACTTC
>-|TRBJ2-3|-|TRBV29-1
CSVEVLSLGVDTQYF
TGCAGCGTTGAAGTGCTATCCCTTGGGGTGGATACGCAGTATTTT
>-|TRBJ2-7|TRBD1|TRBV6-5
CASRRDRGYEQYF
TGTGCCAGCAGAAGGGACAGGGGTTACGAGCAGTACTTC